This TCR beta chain was sequenced during a study of blood T cell repertoires in COVID-19. Germline V gene data show CDR1 as SGHVS and CDR2 as FNYEAQ. With 5 bases clipped from V and 3 bases from J, the junction kept 5 bases outside the gene matches. The CDR3 covers 14 residues. Profiled with immunoSEQ multiplex PCR; TCRdb holds only in-frame clones, not every one. The sample carries about 210,000 clones, under 95% recorded once. The clonotype originates from a young man with acute or convalescent COVID-19. Sequenced sample: peripheral blood. The chain couples TRBV7-6 to TRBJ2-3; 7 bases are shared with TRBD1. The DNA for the CDR3 is TGTGCCAGCAGCCGATCACAGGGGACAGATACGCAGTATTTT. Protein product: CASSRSQGTDTQYF.